The next 30 T cell receptor beta chains were all read from a single sample in a study of monozygotic twins with inflammatory bowel disease. TCRdb re-called the 5' RACE reads; one entry per CDR3 protein, DNA not given. The table lists around 380,000 distinct CDR3 sequences. The sequenced sample consisted of blood. All receptors derive from a human donor with ulcerative colitis or Crohn's disease, or a healthy co-twin of an affected twin (not recorded which).

The chain combines TRBV12-3 or TRBV12-4 with TRBJ1-1. The CDR3 covers 15 residues. CDR3 sequence: CAASAYPGGSGEAFF.

The chain combines TRBV3-1 with TRBJ1-1; with no DNA, the TCRdb D assignment of TRBD1 cannot be verified. The CDR3 is 11 amino acids. Per the germline V gene, CDR1 is LGHDT and CDR2 is YNNKEL (reference sequence). Here the CDR3 reads CASSQGAEAFF.

This chain links TRBV20-1 with TRBJ2-4; TCRdb indicates TRBD1, and absent DNA this call remains unverified. Germline assignment: CDR1 DFQATT and CDR2 SNEGSKA (reference sequence). The length of the CDR3 is 13 residues. The CDR3 loop is CSAIGAKQSIQYF.

The genes are TRBV5-1 and TRBJ1-2; TCRdb gives TRBD1 as the D gene, but with no DNA this cannot be confirmed. The CDR3 spans 16 residues. Germline loops: CDR1 SGHRS, CDR2 YFSETQ. The CDR3 protein is CASSYRQSPASYGYTF.

This rearrangement joins TRBV5-1 to TRBJ1-5. The CDR3 length is 15 residues. Germline V gene lookup returns CDR1 SGHRS and CDR2 YFSETQ. This chain's CDR3 is CASSLDPFSNQPQHF.

The rearrangement joins TRBV28 to TRBJ2-7; lacking DNA, the TRBD2 call made by TCRdb goes unchecked. Germline V CDR1 and CDR2: MDHEN, SYDVKM. The CDR3 totals 16 residues. CDR3 loop: CASSLTAGNSAYEQYF.

The chain carries TRBV5-4 and TRBJ2-3. The CDR3 length is 14 residues. Germline CDR1 SGHNT, CDR2 YYREEE (reference sequence). CDR3 protein: CASSLVGHTDTQYF.

The chain joins TRBV5-6 to TRBJ2-3; TCRdb's D call of TRBD1 is untestable without DNA. CDR1 and CDR2 from the germline V gene are SGHDT and YYEEEE. The CDR3 totals 15 residues. The CDR3 spells CASSLRGRLSDTQYF.

The chain's CDR3 is CASSSQGGPQHF. The chain carries TRBV5-5 and TRBJ1-5; TCRdb lists TRBD1, though no DNA is available to test this call. The CDR3 spans 12 residues. Germline V gene sequence: CDR1 SGHKS, CDR2 YYEKEE (reference sequence).

The rearrangement links TRBV5-1 to TRBJ2-1; TCRdb picks TRBD2, but there is no DNA to check that call. The CDR3 sequence is 15 residues long. Germline CDR1 is SGHRS and CDR2 is YFSETQ. CDR3 sequence: CASRPRTSAYNEQFF.

The chain carries TRBV7-6 and TRBJ2-5; the D call from TCRdb, TRBD1, cannot be confirmed without DNA. The germline gives CDR1 SGHVS, CDR2 FNYEAQ. The CDR3 extends over 15 amino acids. CDR3 region: CASSWTGGSGETQYF. The complete variable domain, with remaining parts taken from reference TRBV7-6 and TRBJ2-5, reads GAGVSQSPRYKVTKRGQDVALRCDPISGHVSLYWYRQALGQGPEFLTYFNYEAQQDKSGLPNDRFSAERPEGSISTLTIQRTEQRDSAMYRCASSWTGGSGETQYFGPGTRLLVL.

The rearrangement links TRBV18 to TRBJ2-4; the D call from TCRdb, TRBD1, cannot be confirmed without DNA. The length of the CDR3 is 17 residues. The germline V gene encodes CDR1 KGHSH and CDR2 LQKENI. CDR3 loop: CASSVLRDRPTKNIQYF.

The chain recombines TRBV5-1 with TRBJ2-5. Per germline, CDR1 SGHRS and CDR2 YFSETQ. This CDR3 contains 13 residues. The CDR3 reads CASSLAVGETQYF.

V is TRBV6-2 or TRBV6-3 and J is TRBJ2-1; TCRdb's D call of TRBD2 is untestable without DNA. CDR1 is MNHEY and CDR2 is SVGEGT in the germline V gene. This CDR3 is built from 16 residues. The CDR3 region is CASTELAGSSYNEQFF.

The chain uses TRBV11-2 and TRBJ2-4; the TRBD2 assignment by TCRdb is unverifiable without DNA. The CDR3 is 18 amino acids. In germline, CDR1 is SGHAT, CDR2 FQNNGV. The CDR3 is CASSPGGTSGRAGYIQYF.

V is TRBV7-9 and J is TRBJ1-2. This CDR3 spans 12 amino acids. Germline V lookup: CDR1 SEHNR, CDR2 FQNEAQ (reference sequence). The CDR3 protein is CASSYGFYGYTF.

The chain joins TRBV6-6 to TRBJ1-2; absent DNA, TCRdb's TRBD1 call cannot be checked. The CDR3 has 13 residues. The germline CDR1 and CDR2 sequences are MNHNY and SVGAGI (reference sequence). The CDR3 sequence: CASRAAGVPGYTF.

The rearrangement links TRBV2 to TRBJ2-1; TCRdb lists TRBD1, though no DNA is available to test this call. Germline-derived CDR1 and CDR2 are SNHLY and FYNNEI. The CDR3 length is 15 residues. CDR3 residues: CASSADSGGGSEQFF.

This rearrangement joins TRBV27 to TRBJ2-3; TCRdb's D call of TRBD2 is untestable without DNA. Germline lookup yields CDR1 MNHEY and CDR2 SMNVEV (reference sequence). The CDR3 covers 15 residues. The CDR3 spells CASSYGGRFSDTQYF.

The V call is TRBV19, the J call TRBJ1-2. CDR3 size: 11 residues. Germline V CDR1 and CDR2: LNHDA, SQIVND (reference sequence). The CDR3 is CASSIDLGYTF.

The V call is TRBV6-1, the J call TRBJ1-5. The germline V gene has CDR1 MNHNS and CDR2 SASEGT. The CDR3 sequence is 15 residues long. The CDR3 is CASSEGSGSNQPQHF.

The chain carries TRBV6-5 and TRBJ1-5; the TCRdb call, TRBD1, lacks DNA for checking. This CDR3 comprises 18 residues. Germline lookup yields CDR1 MNHEY and CDR2 SVGAGI. CDR3: CASSYPRGQRGSNQPQHF.

J is TRBJ1-2 and V is TRBV20-1; TCRdb proposes TRBD1, but this gene call is untestable without DNA. The CDR3 covers 12 residues. Germline V gives CDR1 DFQATT, CDR2 SNEGSKA (reference sequence). The CDR3 sequence is CSDRGLDYGYTF.

The chain uses TRBV20-1 and TRBJ1-5; the D call of TRBD1 rests on TCRdb alone, since no DNA is present to check it. The CDR3 covers 17 residues. Germline loops: CDR1 DFQATT, CDR2 SNEGSKA (reference sequence). CDR3 residues: CSAAGQGRVRSNQPQHF.

This rearrangement joins TRBV29-1 to TRBJ2-1; TCRdb indicates TRBD2, and absent DNA this call remains unverified. Germline V gene sequence: CDR1 SQVTM, CDR2 ANQGSEA. CDR3 length equals 13 residues. This chain's CDR3 is CSVSGGRSNEQFF.

J is TRBJ2-1 and V is TRBV4-1; the TCRdb D gene call, TRBD1, has no DNA to confirm it. CDR1 and CDR2 from the germline V gene are MGHRA and YSYEKL. This CDR3 contains 17 residues. CDR3 sequence reads: CPSSLPGQPAHRAEQLF.

The chain has TRBV20-1 and TRBJ2-5; TCRdb's D call of TRBD2 is untestable without DNA. Germline lookup yields CDR1 DFQATT and CDR2 SNEGSKA (reference sequence). The CDR3 runs to 12 residues. CDR3 in amino acids: CSANTRRETQYF.

The CDR3 sequence is CASSLGHFTEAFF. V gene TRBV7-2 combines with J gene TRBJ1-1; TCRdb lists TRBD1, though no DNA is available to test this call. The CDR3 contains 13 residues. Germline values: CDR1 SGHTA, CDR2 FQGNSA.

The chain employs TRBV28 and TRBJ2-3. This CDR3 is built from 15 residues. Germline V gives CDR1 MDHEN, CDR2 SYDVKM. The CDR3 region is CASSLPAFSTDTQYF.

The chain uses TRBV28 and TRBJ2-4; with no DNA, the TCRdb D assignment of TRBD1 cannot be verified. The CDR3 extends over 12 amino acids. CDR1 and CDR2 from the germline V gene are MDHEN and SYDVKM. CDR3 sequence reads: CASSLLGAGVYF. The full variable domain, rest sourced from reference TRBV28 and TRBJ2-4, is DVKVTQSSRYLVKRTGEKVFLECVQDMDHENMFWYRQDPGLGLRLIYFSYDVKMKEKGDIPEGYSVSREKKERFSLILESASTNQTSMYLCASSLLGAGVYFGAGTRLSVL.